The entry below describes one TCR beta chain. What it binds is unknown. Blood CD4+ CD25-low CD127-high conventional T cells supplied the genomic DNA template. These data originate in a study of regulatory and conventional T cells in RAG deficiency. Overall study findings and caveats: Omenn CD25-high CD127-low cells may be activated cells, not true Tregs. Shannon entropy was markedly lower and Simpson indices higher in RAG-deficient patients than control T-cell subsets.

CDR3 length equals 17 residues. V lost 3 bases and J lost 2; bases outside the gene matches: 12. Germline-derived CDR1 and CDR2 are LNHDA and SQIVND (reference sequence). Sequencing was performed with immunoSEQ multiplex PCR; in TCRdb, only in-frame clones are kept and a portion is missing. The sample has more than 10,000 clones; roughly 93% are singletons. This sample also appeared in a second study, on regulatory T cells. According to that study: Primers: 52 TRBV forward and 13 TRBJ reverse. Regulatory T cells showed the strongest V-J pair restriction and V/J gene skewing among patient repertoires.

The rearrangement links TRBV19 to TRBJ1-2, with 7 positions matching TRBD1. What was sequenced was CD4+ effector T cells sorted from blood. The TCR was taken from a human donor in good health. DNA of the CDR3: TGTGCCAGTAGTATTTACGGGAGGCGGGACAGAAACTATGGCTACACCTTC. This gives the protein CASSIYGRRDRNYGYTF.